The rows below give T cell receptor beta chains drawn from one sample of a study of T cell changes during pregnancy in multiple sclerosis. The method was immunoSEQ multiplex PCR; TCRdb's version includes in-frame clones alone and lacks a portion of them. The table lists 84,000 or so clones, roughly 93% of them singletons. The sample consisted of peripheral blood, taken in the third trimester of pregnancy. The origin of the receptors is a female donor with multiple sclerosis, enrolled in a pregnancy study. Both conserved end residues are trimmed from each CDR3.

V gene: TRBV7-6
J gene: TRBJ1-2
CDR3 protein: ASSTRTGNGGYT

V gene: TRBV27
J gene: TRBJ2-7
CDR3 protein: ASRGPGSGEQY

V gene: TRBV7-3
J gene: TRBJ1-6
CDR3 protein: ASSSTGTQNSPLH

V gene: TRBV4-1
J gene: TRBJ1-5
CDR3 protein: ASSQFRNQPQH

V gene: TRBV19
J gene: TRBJ1-1
CDR3 protein: ASRGLGQGPLV

V gene: TRBV13
J gene: TRBJ2-1
CDR3 protein: ASRKDRVSNEQF

V gene: TRBV4-1
J gene: TRBJ1-1
CDR3 protein: ASSQRPTGRNTEAF

V gene: TRBV7-3
J gene: TRBJ2-1
CDR3 protein: ASSPGNRDEQF

V gene: TRBV9
J gene: TRBJ2-7
CDR3 protein: ASSERGGRNEQY

V gene: TRBV5-6
J gene: TRBJ1-4
CDR3 protein: ASSSPSDATNEKLF

V gene: TRBV7-8
J gene: TRBJ1-1
CDR3 protein: ASSLAPNRPGTEAF

V gene: TRBV5-4
J gene: TRBJ1-6
CDR3 protein: ASKAGQGPNSPLH

V gene: TRBV5-6
J gene: TRBJ1-1
CDR3 protein: ASSFFRGEETEAF

V gene: TRBV6-5
J gene: TRBJ1-2
CDR3 protein: ASSPGQPTYGYT

V gene: TRBV6-5
J gene: TRBJ2-7
CDR3 protein: ASSYEGQGSAEQY

V gene: TRBV14
J gene: TRBJ1-3
CDR3 protein: ASSLSHPPGNTIY

V gene: TRBV27
J gene: TRBJ2-1
CDR3 protein: ASSPSHASKF

V gene: TRBV2
J gene: TRBJ1-4
CDR3 protein: ASRPGRGASNEKLF

V gene: TRBV7-8
J gene: TRBJ1-2
CDR3 protein: ASSLDRIPNYGYT

V gene: TRBV18
J gene: TRBJ2-1
CDR3 protein: ASSSTGTGALNEQF

V gene: TRBV21-1
J gene: TRBJ2-7
CDR3 protein: ASSTHYRCGLAGASSYEQY

V gene: TRBV5-1
J gene: TRBJ1-1
CDR3 protein: ASSHRQGGMNTEAF

V gene: TRBV23-1
J gene: TRBJ1-1
CDR3 protein: ASSQRVPPGWTEAF

V gene: TRBV23-1
J gene: TRBJ2-1
CDR3 protein: ASSQSRDTDSYNEQF

V gene: TRBV7-9
J gene: TRBJ2-5
CDR3 protein: ASSGSSGGAGETQY

V gene: TRBV7-9
J gene: TRBJ2-7
CDR3 protein: ASSPYTGLRSYEQY

V gene: TRBV5-4
J gene: TRBJ1-1
CDR3 protein: ASSPGTGGPYTEAF

V gene: TRBV10-3
J gene: TRBJ2-5
CDR3 protein: AISGGGGGQETQY

V gene: TRBV5-1
J gene: TRBJ2-7
CDR3 protein: ASSLASGVGSYEQY

V gene: TRBV6-5
J gene: TRBJ2-3
CDR3 protein: ASSYGTSGGSDTQY

V gene: TRBV27
J gene: TRBJ1-2
CDR3 protein: ASSSNRGTGDNGYT

V gene: TRBV30
J gene: TRBJ1-1
CDR3 protein: AWSVLPGRGVAEAF

V gene: TRBV7-7
J gene: TRBJ2-3
CDR3 protein: ASSATRGGTDTQY

V gene: TRBV5-1
J gene: TRBJ1-1
CDR3 protein: ASSLVESGVGAF

V gene: TRBV5-4
J gene: TRBJ1-2
CDR3 protein: ASSRGGERGT

V gene: TRBV5-1
J gene: TRBJ2-3
CDR3 protein: ASSLVTASGTQY